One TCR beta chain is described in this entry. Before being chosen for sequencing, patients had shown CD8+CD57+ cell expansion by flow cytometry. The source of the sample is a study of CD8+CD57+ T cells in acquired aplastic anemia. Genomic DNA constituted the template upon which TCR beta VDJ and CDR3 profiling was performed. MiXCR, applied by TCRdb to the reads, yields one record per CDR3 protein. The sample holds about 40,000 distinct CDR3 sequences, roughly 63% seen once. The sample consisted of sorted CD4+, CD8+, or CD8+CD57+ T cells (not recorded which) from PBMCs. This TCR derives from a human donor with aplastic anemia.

In DNA form, the CDR3 reads TGTGCCACCAGCAGAGGCAGTCTCCCTACAATGAGGCAGTTCTTC. Encoded protein: CATSRGSLPTMRQFF. This sequence joins TRBV15 and TRBJ2-1, with D hard to call. This CDR3 is 15 amino acids long. Germline lookup yields CDR1 LNHNV and CDR2 YYDKDF (reference sequence). V shed 1 base and J shed 12 bases, with 19 bases lying between them.